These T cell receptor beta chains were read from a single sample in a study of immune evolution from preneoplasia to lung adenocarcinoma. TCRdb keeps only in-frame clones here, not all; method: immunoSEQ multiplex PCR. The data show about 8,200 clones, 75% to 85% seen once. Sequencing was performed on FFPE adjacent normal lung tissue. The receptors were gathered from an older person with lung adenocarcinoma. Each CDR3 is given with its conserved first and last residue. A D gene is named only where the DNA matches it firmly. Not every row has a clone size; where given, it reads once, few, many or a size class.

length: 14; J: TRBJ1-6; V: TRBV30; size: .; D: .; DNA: TGTGCCTGGAGTGTACCCGGGGCAGGGTCACCCCTCCACTTT; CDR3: CAWSVPGAGSPLHF
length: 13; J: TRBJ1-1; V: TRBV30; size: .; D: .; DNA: TGTGCCTGGAGTCCAGGGGCGAACACTGAAGCTTTCTTT; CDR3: CAWSPGANTEAFF
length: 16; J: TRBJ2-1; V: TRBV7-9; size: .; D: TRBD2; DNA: TGTGCCAGCAGCTTGGGTCCTAGCGGGGGGGCTAGGGAGCAGTTCTTC; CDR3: CASSLGPSGGAREQFF
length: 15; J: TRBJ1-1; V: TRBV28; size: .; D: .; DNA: TGTGCCAGCAAGAAGGGGGAGGGAATGAACACTGAAGCTTTCTTT; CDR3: CASKKGEGMNTEAFF
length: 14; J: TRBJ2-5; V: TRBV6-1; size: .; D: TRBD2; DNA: TGTGCCAGCAAGGCTAGCGGGGGGGAAGAGACCCAGTACTTC; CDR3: CASKASGGEETQYF
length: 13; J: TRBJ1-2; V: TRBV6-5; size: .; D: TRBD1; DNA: TGTGCCAGCAGTTATGACAGGGTCTATGGCTACACCTTC; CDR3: CASSYDRVYGYTF
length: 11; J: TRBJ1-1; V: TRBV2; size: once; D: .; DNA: TGTGCCAGCAGATGGGTCACTGAAGCTTTCTTT; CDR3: CASRWVTEAFF
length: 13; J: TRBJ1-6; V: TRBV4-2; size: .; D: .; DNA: TGTGCCAGCAGCCAAGAACGGAATTCACCCCTCCACTTT; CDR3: CASSQERNSPLHF
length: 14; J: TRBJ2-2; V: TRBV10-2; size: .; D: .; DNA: TGCGCCAGCAGTGAGCAGCTGAACACCGGGGAGCTGTTTTTT; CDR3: CASSEQLNTGELFF
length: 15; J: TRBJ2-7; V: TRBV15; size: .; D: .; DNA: TGTGCCACCAGCCGAGTAGAGACGGGGGCCTACGAGCAGTACTTC; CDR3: CATSRVETGAYEQYF
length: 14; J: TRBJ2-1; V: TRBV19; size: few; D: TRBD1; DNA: TGTGCCAGTCGAGGGGACAGGGCCTACAATGAGCAGTTCTTC; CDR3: CASRGDRAYNEQFF
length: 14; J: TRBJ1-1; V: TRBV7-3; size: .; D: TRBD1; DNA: TGTGCCAGCAGCTCAGGACAGGGGGCCAGGGGAGCTTTCTTT; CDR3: CASSSGQGARGAFF
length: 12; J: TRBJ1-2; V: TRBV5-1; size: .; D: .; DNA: TGCGCCAGCACGTCGGGGCTCTATGGCTACACCTTC; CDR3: CASTSGLYGYTF
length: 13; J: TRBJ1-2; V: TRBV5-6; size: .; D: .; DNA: TGTGCCAGCAGCCGAACAGTGGGTGGAGGCTACACCTTC; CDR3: CASSRTVGGGYTF
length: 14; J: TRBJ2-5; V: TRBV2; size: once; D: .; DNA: TGTGCCAGCAGTGAACCGGGAGCGGTGGAGACCCAGTACTTC; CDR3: CASSEPGAVETQYF
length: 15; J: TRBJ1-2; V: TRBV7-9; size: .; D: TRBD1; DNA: TGTGCCAGCAGCGTCAGGGGGAATGTAGACTATGGCTACACCTTC; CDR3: CASSVRGNVDYGYTF
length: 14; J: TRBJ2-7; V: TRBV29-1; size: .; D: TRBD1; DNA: TGCAGCGCTAAGCAGGGACAGGGATACTACGAGCAGTACTTC; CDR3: CSAKQGQGYYEQYF
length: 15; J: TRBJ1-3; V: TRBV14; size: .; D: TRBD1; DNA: TGTGCCAGCAGCCAGGGACAGAGCTCTGGAAACACCATATATTTT; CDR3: CASSQGQSSGNTIYF
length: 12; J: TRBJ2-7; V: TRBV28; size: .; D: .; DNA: TGTGCCAGCAGTTTAGGGGGTGCCGAGCAGTACTTC; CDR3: CASSLGGAEQYF
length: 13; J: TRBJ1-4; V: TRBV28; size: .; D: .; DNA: TGTGCCAGCAGCCTACTTAGGAACTCAAAACTGTTTTTT; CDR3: CASSLLRNSKLFF
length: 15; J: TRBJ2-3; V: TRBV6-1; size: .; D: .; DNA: TGTGCCAGCAGTCCCCAGGGGGGGAGCACAGATACGCAGTATTTT; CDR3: CASSPQGGSTDTQYF
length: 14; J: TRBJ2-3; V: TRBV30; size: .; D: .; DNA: TGTGCCTGGAGTGTGGGAAGTTTCACAGATACGCAGTATTTT; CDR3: CAWSVGSFTDTQYF
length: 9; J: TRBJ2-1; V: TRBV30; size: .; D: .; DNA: TGTGCCAGCCCGAGGGGGCAGTTCTTC; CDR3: CASPRGQFF
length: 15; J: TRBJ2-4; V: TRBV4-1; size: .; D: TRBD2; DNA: TGCGCCAGCAGCCAAGATCTAAGCGGGGGCAACATTCAGTACTTC; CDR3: CASSQDLSGGNIQYF
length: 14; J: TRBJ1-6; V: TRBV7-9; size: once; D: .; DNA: TGTGCCTCACGCAAGGGGCAAGATAATTCACCCCTCCACTTT; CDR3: CASRKGQDNSPLHF
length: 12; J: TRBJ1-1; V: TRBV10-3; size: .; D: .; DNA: TGTGCCATCAGTGAGTCACCCGGGCAAGCTTTCTTT; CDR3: CAISESPGQAFF
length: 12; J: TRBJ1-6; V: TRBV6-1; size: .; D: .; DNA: TGTGCCAGCAGTGAAGGGGAGGGCTCCCTCCACTTT; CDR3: CASSEGEGSLHF
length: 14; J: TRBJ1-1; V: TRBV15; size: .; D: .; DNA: TGTGCCACCAGCAGAGAAAACGAGAACACTGAAGCTTTCTTT; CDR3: CATSRENENTEAFF
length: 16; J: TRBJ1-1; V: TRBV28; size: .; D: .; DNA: TGTGCCAGCAGTCTCGGGGGGGCGGGTATTCGGACTGAAGCTTTCTTT; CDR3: CASSLGGAGIRTEAFF
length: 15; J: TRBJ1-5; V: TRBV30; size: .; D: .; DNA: TGTGCCTGGAGCGCTCATGACAGTAGCAATCAGCCCCAGCATTTT; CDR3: CAWSAHDSSNQPQHF
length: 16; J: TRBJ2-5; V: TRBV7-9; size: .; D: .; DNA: TGTGCCAGCAGCTCTAACTCAGGGTACGGGAAGGAGACCCAGTACTTC; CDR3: CASSSNSGYGKETQYF
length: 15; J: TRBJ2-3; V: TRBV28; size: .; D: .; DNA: TGTGCCAGCAGTCGGGACATCCCTAGCACAGATACGCAGTATTTT; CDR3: CASSRDIPSTDTQYF